One sample yielded the 14 T cell receptor beta chains listed below, sequenced in a study of cytomegalovirus exposure and HLA in healthy donors. Produced via immunoSEQ multiplex PCR; TCRdb's table is partial and in-frame only. The sample shows approximately 160,000 clones, approximately 86% of them seen only once. Sequencing was done on a sample of PBMCs. Every receptor here comes from a woman in her late teens or twenties in good health and CMV-seronegative.

Comment on this clone: This same CDR3 is encoded by further DNA sequences in the sample. The chain employs TRBV18 and TRBJ1-2; TRBD1 matches 9 bases. V dropped 6 bases and J dropped 6; count of bases not matched to a gene: 5. From germline, CDR1 is KGHSH and CDR2 LQKENI. The CDR3 runs to 13 residues. The CDR3 loop is CASSPGQGDGYTF. CDR3 coding DNA: TGTGCCAGCTCCCCGGGACAGGGTGATGGCTACACCTTC.

V is TRBV18 and J is TRBJ1-5; TRBD1 agrees at 7 bases. V gave up 5 bases and J gave up 4 bases; unmatched junction bases: 5. Per germline, CDR1 KGHSH and CDR2 LQKENI. The CDR3 contains 14 residues. Here the CDR3 reads CASSGTELNQPQHF. The CDR3 DNA is TGTGCCAGCTCAGGGACAGAACTAAATCAGCCCCAGCATTTT.

The genes are TRBV15 and TRBJ1-1, with D perhaps TRBD1 (6 bases). Germline V gives CDR1 LNHNV, CDR2 YYDKDF (reference sequence). CDR3 length: 14 amino acids. Deletions cut 5 bases from V and 2 bases from J, with 12 bases between. CDR3 loop: CATSDGQINTEAFF. The CDR3 DNA is TGTGCCACCAGCGATGGACAGATTAACACTGAAGCTTTCTTT. The full variable domain, rest sourced from reference TRBV15 and TRBJ1-1, is DAMVIQNPRYQVTQFGKPVTLSCSQTLNHNVMYWYQQKSSQAPKLLFHYYDKDFNNEADTPDNFQSRRPNTSFCFLDIRSPGLGDTAMYLCATSDGQINTEAFFGQGTRLTVV.

V gene TRBV5-4 combines with J gene TRBJ1-2; TRBD1 aligns across 10 bases. The CDR3 is made up of 15 amino acids. Unmatched junction bases numbered 7, after V lost 6 bases and J lost 2 bases. Germline loops: CDR1 SGHNT, CDR2 YYREEE (reference sequence). The CDR3 loop is CASTTGQGMNYGYTF. The CDR3 DNA reads TGTGCCAGCACCACGGGACAGGGGATGAACTATGGCTACACCTTC. The variable domain in full, completed from reference TRBV5-4 and TRBJ1-2, reads ETGVTQSPTHLIKTRGQQVTLRCSSQSGHNTVSWYQQALGQGPQFIFQYYREEENGRGNFPPRFSGLQFPNYSSELNVNALELDDSALYLCASTTGQGMNYGYTFGSGTRLTVV.

The chain links TRBV5-8 to TRBJ2-1, with D possibly TRBD1 on 6 matching bases. Trimming removed 5 bases at V and 1 base at J, with 13 bases between. The CDR3 covers 15 residues. Germline V gene data show CDR1 as SGHTS and CDR2 as YDEGEE. CDR3 residues: CASSLGQGSYNEQFF. For the CDR3, the DNA is TGTGCCAGCAGTCTTGGTCAGGGGTCCTACAATGAGCAGTTCTTC.

The chain employs TRBV28 and TRBJ2-7, with TRBD1 identical over 9 bases. CDR1 and CDR2 (germline): MDHEN, SYDVKM. The CDR3 loop spans 15 amino acids. Unmatched junction bases numbered 8, after V lost 6 bases and J lost 2 bases. CDR3 nucleotides: TGTGCCAGCAGCCCCCCCGGGACAGGGACCTACGAGCAGTACTTC. Protein sequence: CASSPPGTGTYEQYF.

The rearrangement links TRBV5-1 to TRBJ2-5; D gene uncertain. V shed 4 bases and J shed 8 bases, with 9 bases lying between them. Germline CDR1 reads SGHRS; CDR2 reads YFSETQ. CDR3 size: 11 residues. CDR3 DNA: TGCGCCAGCAGCACCGATAGAACCCAGTACTTC. Its protein is CASSTDRTQYF.

V gene TRBV5-5 combines with J gene TRBJ2-1; the D gene is possibly TRBD2 (6 bases). The V and J ends lost 4 bases and 4 bases respectively, with 15 bases between them. The CDR3 is made up of 15 amino acids. Per germline, CDR1 SGHKS and CDR2 YYEKEE (reference sequence). Here the CDR3 reads CASSIGGTYYNEQFF. For the CDR3, the DNA is TGTGCCAGCAGCATTGGTGGGACTTATTACAATGAGCAGTTCTTC.

The CDR3 bases are TGCGCCAGCAGCGCAGGGGGCCGGAACACTGAAGCTTTCTTT. Its translation is CASSAGGRNTEAFF. The chain links TRBV5-1 to TRBJ1-1; 8 nucleotides align to TRBD1. Germline V gene data show CDR1 as SGHRS and CDR2 as YFSETQ. The CDR3 is 14 residues long. V was pared by 4 bases and J by 1 base, with 3 bases of the junction left unmatched.

A remark on this clone: The identical CDR3 is also encoded by other nucleotide sequences in the sample. V is TRBV7-9 and J is TRBJ1-2, with 7 bases aligning to TRBD1. Looked up from germline, CDR1 is SEHNR and CDR2 is FQNEAQ (reference sequence). Germline trimming cut 3 bases from V and 8 bases from J; bases unmatched to any gene: 6. The CDR3 length is 13 residues. The CDR3 spells CASSLPGGSGYTF. CDR3 in DNA: TGTGCCAGCAGCTTGCCAGGGGGGTCGGGCTACACCTTC.

The gene calls are TRBV6-5 and TRBJ1-1, with D unresolved. V lost 2 bases to trimming and J lost 4 bases, with 11 bases between them. The CDR3 has 14 amino acids. Germline V gene data show CDR1 as MNHEY and CDR2 as SVGAGI. The CDR3 region has the DNA TGTGCCAGCAGTTACGGAGGGATCGGCACTGAAGCTTTCTTT. Protein sequence: CASSYGGIGTEAFF.

The chain joins TRBV7-9 to TRBJ1-2; D perhaps matches TRBD1 (5 bases). V lost 4 bases to trimming and J lost 0 bases, with 15 bases between them. The CDR3 is 16 amino acids. CDR1 is SEHNR and CDR2 is FQNEAQ in the germline V gene (reference sequence). The CDR3 DNA is TGTGCCAGCAGCTCAGGGAGGGTCCTAGCTAACTATGGCTACACCTTC. This encodes CASSSGRVLANYGYTF.

This CDR3 is CASSYAGIAKNIQYF. CDR3 sequence (DNA): TGTGCCAGCAGTTATGCAGGGATAGCCAAAAACATTCAGTACTTC. V gene TRBV6-5 combines with J gene TRBJ2-4; a weak D match, TRBD1 (5 bases). There are 15 residues in the CDR3. The ends were cut back, 3 bases at V and 0 bases at J, with 9 bases in the middle. CDR1 MNHEY and CDR2 SVGAGI come from the germline V gene.

The chain combines TRBV5-4 with TRBJ2-1; 13 nucleotides align to TRBD2. This CDR3 region has 16 residues. Germline V gene sequence: CDR1 SGHNT, CDR2 YYREEE (reference sequence). J gave up 6 bases and V 4 bases, and 7 bases lay outside the gene matches. The DNA of the CDR3 is TGTGCCAGCAGCCCGCGGACTAGCGGGAGTAGCAATGAGCAGTTCTTC. Amino acid sequence: CASSPRTSGSSNEQFF.